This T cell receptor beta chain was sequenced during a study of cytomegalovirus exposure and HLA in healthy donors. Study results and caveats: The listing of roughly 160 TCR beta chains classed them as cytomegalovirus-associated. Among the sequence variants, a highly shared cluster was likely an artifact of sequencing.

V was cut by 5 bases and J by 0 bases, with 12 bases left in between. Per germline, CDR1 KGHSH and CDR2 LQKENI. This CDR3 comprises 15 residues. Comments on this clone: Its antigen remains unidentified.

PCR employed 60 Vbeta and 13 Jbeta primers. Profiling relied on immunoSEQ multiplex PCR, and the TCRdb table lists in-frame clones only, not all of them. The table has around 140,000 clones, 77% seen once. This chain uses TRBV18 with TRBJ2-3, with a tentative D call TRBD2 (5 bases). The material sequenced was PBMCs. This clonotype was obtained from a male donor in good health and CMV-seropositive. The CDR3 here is CASSTRPASTDTQYF. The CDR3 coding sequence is TGTGCCAGCTCAACTAGACCTGCGAGCACAGATACGCAGTATTTT. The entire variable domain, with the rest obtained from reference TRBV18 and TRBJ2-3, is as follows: NAGVMQNPRHLVRRRGQEARLRCSPMKGHSHVYWYRQLPEEGLKFMVYLQKENIIDESGMPKERFSAEFPKEGPSILRIQQVVRGDSAAYFCASSTRPASTDTQYFGPGTRLTVL.